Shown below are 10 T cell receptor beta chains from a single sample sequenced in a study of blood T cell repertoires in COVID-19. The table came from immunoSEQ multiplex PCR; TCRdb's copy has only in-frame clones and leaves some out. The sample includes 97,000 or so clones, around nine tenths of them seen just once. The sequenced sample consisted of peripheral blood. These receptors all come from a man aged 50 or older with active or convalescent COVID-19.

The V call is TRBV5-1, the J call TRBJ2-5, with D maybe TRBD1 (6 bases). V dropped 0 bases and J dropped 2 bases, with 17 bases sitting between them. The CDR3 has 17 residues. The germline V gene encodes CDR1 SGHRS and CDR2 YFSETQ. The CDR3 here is CASSLVSQSRGQETQYF. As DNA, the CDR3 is TGCGCCAGCAGCTTGGTCTCCCAATCCAGGGGACAAGAGACCCAGTACTTC. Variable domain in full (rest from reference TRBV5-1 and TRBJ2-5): KAGVTQTPRYLIKTRGQQVTLSCSPISGHRSVSWYQQTPGQGLQFLFEYFSETQRNKGNFPGRFSGRQFSNSRSEMNVSTLELGDSALYLCASSLVSQSRGQETQYFGPGTRLLVL.

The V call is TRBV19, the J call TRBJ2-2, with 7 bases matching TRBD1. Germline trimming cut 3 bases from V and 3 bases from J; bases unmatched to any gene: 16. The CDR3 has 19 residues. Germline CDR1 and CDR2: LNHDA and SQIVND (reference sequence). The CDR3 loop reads CASSMGDSPFVEDTGELFF. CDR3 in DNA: TGTGCCAGTAGTATGGGGGACAGCCCCTTCGTAGAGGACACCGGGGAGCTGTTTTTT.

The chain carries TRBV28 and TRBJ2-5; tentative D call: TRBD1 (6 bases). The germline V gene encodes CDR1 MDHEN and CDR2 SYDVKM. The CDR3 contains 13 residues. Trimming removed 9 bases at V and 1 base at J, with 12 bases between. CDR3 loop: CASLPGAQETQYF. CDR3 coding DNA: TGTGCCAGTCTCCCAGGGGCCCAAGAGACCCAGTACTTC.

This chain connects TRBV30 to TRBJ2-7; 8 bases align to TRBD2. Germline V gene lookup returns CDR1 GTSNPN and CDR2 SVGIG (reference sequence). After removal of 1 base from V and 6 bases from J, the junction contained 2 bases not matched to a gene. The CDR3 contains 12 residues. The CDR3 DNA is TGTGCCTGGAGTGCGGGAGGGTTCGAGCAGTACTTC. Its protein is CAWSAGGFEQYF.

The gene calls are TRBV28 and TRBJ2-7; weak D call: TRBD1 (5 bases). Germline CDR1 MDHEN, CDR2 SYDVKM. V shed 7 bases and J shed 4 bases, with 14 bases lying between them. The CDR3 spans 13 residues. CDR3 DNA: TGTGCCAGCAATGACAGAAGTAGGTACGAGCAGTACTTC. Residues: CASNDRSRYEQYF. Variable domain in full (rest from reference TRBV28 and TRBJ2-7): DVKVTQSSRYLVKRTGEKVFLECVQDMDHENMFWYRQDPGLGLRLIYFSYDVKMKEKGDIPEGYSVSREKKERFSLILESASTNQTSMYLCASNDRSRYEQYFGPGTRLTVT.

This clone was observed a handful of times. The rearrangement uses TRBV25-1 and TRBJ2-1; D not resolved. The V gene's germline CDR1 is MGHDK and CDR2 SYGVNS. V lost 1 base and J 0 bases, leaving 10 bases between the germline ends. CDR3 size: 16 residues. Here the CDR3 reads CASSELSGRSYNEQFF. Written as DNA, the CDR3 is TGTGCCAGCAGTGAATTATCTGGCCGCTCCTACAATGAGCAGTTCTTC.

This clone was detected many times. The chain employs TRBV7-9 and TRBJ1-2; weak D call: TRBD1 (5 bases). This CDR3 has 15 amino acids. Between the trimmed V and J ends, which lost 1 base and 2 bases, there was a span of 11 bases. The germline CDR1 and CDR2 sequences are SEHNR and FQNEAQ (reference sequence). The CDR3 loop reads CASSLDLGPNYGYTF. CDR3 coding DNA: TGTGCCAGCAGCTTAGATCTGGGGCCAAACTATGGCTACACCTTC.

This chain's CDR3 is CASNRAGDYNEQFF. The CDR3, as DNA: TGTGCCAGCAACAGAGCCGGGGACTACAATGAGCAGTTCTTC. The genes are TRBV7-2 and TRBJ2-1; D perhaps matches TRBD2 (5 bases). V was cut by 7 bases and J by 3 bases, with 13 bases left in between. The germline gives CDR1 SGHTA, CDR2 FQGNSA. The CDR3 runs 14 residues.

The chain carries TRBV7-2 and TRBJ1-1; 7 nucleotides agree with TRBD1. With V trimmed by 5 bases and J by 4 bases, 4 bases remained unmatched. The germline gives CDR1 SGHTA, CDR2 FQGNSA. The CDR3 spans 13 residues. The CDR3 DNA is TGTGCCAGCAGCACAGGACAGGTCACTGAAGCTTTCTTT. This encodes CASSTGQVTEAFF.

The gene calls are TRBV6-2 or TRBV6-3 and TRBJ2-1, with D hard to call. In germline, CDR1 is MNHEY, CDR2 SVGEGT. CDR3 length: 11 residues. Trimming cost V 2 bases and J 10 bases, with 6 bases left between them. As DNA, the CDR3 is TGTGCCAGCAGTTACGGTGGCGAGCAGTTCTTC. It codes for CASSYGGEQFF.